The text below deals with one T cell receptor beta chain. TCRdb's copy holds only in-frame clones and misses some; the assay was immunoSEQ multiplex PCR. The sample records approximately 52,000 clones, about 90% being singletons. CDR3 length: 17 residues. Germline lookup yields CDR1 MNHEY and CDR2 SMNVEV (reference sequence). The V and J ends lost 5 bases and 2 bases respectively, with 19 bases between them. This entry belongs to a study of T cell changes during pregnancy in multiple sclerosis. The TCR was taken from a female donor with multiple sclerosis, enrolled in a pregnancy study. The chain uses TRBV27 and TRBJ1-5; unclear D gene. Sequencing was performed on CD4+ T cells from peripheral blood mononuclear cells, taken after pregnancy. The CDR3 sequence is CASSLLGLTTGNQPQHF. The CDR3, as DNA: TGTGCCAGCAGTCTGCTAGGACTTACTACGGGCAATCAGCCCCAGCATTTT.